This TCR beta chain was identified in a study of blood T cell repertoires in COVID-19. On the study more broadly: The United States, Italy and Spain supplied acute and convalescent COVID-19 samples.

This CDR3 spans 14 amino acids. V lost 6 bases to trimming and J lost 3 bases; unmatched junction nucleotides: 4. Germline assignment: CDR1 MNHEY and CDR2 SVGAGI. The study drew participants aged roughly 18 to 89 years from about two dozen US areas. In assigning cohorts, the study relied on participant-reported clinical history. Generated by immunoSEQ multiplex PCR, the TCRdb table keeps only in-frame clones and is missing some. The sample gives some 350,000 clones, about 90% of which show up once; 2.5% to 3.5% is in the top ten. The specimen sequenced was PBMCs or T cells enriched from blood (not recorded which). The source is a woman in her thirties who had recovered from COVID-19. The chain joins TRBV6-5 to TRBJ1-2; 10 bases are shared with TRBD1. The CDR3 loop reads CASRRTGGDYGYTF. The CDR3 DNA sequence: TGTGCCAGCAGGCGGACAGGGGGGGACTATGGCTACACCTTC.